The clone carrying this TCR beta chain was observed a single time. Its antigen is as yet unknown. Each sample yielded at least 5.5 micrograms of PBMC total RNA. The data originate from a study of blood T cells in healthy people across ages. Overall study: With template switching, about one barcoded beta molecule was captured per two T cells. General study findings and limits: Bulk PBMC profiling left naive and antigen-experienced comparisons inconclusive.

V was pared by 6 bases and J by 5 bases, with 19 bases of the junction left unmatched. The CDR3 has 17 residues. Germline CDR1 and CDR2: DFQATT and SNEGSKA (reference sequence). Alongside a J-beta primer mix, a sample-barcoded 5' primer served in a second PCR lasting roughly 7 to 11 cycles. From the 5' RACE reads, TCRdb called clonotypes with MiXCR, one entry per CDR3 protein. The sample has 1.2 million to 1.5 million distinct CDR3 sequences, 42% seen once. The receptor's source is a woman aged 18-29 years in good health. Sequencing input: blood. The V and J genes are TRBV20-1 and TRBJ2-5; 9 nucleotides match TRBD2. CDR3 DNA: TGCAGTGCCGAGCGGTCTGCAGGGCGGGAGGGCCCGGAGACCCAGTACTTC. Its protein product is CSAERSAGREGPETQYF.